This T cell receptor beta chain was found in a study of T cell responses to AZD1222 COVID-19 vaccine. Note on this clone: Antigen: not known.

Points from the study as a whole: Females outnumbered males among donors, who were mostly white British; clonal diversity was possibly underestimated. Spike-specific TCR breadth and depth went up after people got two AZD1222 doses.

Measured with immunoSEQ multiplex PCR; TCRdb has only the in-frame clones, and not every one. Of tens of thousands of clones listed, over 75% are singletons. Trimming removed 4 bases at V and 1 base at J, with 7 bases between. The CDR3 contains 14 residues. Germline V gene lookup returns CDR1 MNHEY and CDR2 SVGAGI. This sequence originates from an adult in good health. This material consisted of peripheral blood, taken on day 0 of AZD1222 vaccination. This sequence joins TRBV6-5 and TRBJ2-2, with D perhaps TRBD1 (5 bases). In DNA, the CDR3 is TGTGCCAGCAGTTTAGACAGGAACACCGGGGAGCTGTTTTTT. Residues: CASSLDRNTGELFF.